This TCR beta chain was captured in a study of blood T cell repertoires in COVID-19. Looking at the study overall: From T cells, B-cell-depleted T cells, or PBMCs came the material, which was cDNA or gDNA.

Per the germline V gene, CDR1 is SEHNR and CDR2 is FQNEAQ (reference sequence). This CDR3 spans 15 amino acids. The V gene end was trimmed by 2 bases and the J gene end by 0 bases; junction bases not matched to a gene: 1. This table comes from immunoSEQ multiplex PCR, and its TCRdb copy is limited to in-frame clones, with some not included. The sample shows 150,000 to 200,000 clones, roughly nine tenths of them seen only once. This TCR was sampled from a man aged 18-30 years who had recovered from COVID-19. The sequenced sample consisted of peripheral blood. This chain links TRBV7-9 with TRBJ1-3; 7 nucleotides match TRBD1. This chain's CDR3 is CASSLRTGSGNTIYF. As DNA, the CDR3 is TGTGCCAGCAGCTTAAGGACAGGCTCTGGAAACACCATATATTTT.